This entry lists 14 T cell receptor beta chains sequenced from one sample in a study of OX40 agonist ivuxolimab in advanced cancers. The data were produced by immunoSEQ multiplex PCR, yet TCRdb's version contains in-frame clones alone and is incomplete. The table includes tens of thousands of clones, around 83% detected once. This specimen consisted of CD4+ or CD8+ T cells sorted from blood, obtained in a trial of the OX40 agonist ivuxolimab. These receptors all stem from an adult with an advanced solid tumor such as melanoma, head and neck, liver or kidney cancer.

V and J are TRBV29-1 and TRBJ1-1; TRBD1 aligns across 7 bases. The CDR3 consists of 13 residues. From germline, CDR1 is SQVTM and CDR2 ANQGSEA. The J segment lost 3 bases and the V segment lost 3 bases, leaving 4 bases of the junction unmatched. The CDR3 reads CSVEGQSDTEAFF. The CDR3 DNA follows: TGCAGCGTTGAGGGACAGTCGGACACTGAAGCTTTCTTT.

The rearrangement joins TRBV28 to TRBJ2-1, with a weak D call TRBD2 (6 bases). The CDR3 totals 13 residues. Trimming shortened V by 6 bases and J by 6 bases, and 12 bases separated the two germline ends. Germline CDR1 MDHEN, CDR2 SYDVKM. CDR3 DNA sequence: TGTGCCAGCAGAGGGGACTCACCCAATGAGCAGTTCTTC. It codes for CASRGDSPNEQFF.

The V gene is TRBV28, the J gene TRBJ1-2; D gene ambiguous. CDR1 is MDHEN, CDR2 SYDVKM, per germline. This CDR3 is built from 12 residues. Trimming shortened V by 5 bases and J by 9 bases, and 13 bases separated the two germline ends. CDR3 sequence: CASSPLPSSYTF. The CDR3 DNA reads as TGTGCCAGCAGTCCCCTCCCGAGCAGCTACACCTTC.

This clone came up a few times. CDR3 DNA sequence: TGTGCCAGCAGTATAAACGGGGGGGGCACTGAAGCTTTCTTT. Amino acid sequence: CASSINGGGTEAFF. The chain links TRBV27 to TRBJ1-1; a possible D gene is TRBD1 (5 bases). Per the germline V gene, CDR1 is MNHEY and CDR2 is SMNVEV (reference sequence). This CDR3 has 14 amino acids. V was shortened by 5 bases and J by 4 bases, with 14 bases between the two germline ends.

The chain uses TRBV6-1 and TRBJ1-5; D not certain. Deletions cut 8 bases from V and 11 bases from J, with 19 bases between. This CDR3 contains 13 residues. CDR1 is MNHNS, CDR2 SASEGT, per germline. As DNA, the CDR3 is TGTGCCAGCGGAACGGACTGGCGAATGACCCAGCATTTT. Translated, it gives CASGTDWRMTQHF.

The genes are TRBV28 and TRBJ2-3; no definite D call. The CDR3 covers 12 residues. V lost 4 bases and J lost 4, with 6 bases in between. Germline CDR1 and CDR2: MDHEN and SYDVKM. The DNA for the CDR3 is TGTGCCAGCAGTTCCTACGCAGATACGCAGTATTTT. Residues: CASSSYADTQYF.

CDR3: CASSPLPGTGMNTEAFF. CDR3 DNA sequence: TGTGCCAGCAGCCCCCTTCCCGGGACAGGAATGAACACTGAAGCTTTCTTT. J is TRBJ1-1 and V is TRBV9, with 8 bases that match TRBD1. The CDR3 runs 17 residues. Germline V lookup: CDR1 SGDLS, CDR2 YYNGEE. V lost 4 bases and J lost 0; bases outside the gene matches: 11. The variable domain in full, completed from reference TRBV9 and TRBJ1-1, reads DSGVTQTPKHLITATGQRVTLRCSPRSGDLSVYWYQQSLDQGLQFLIQYYNGEERAKGNILERFSAQQFPDLHSELNLSSLELGDSALYFCASSPLPGTGMNTEAFFGQGTRLTVV.

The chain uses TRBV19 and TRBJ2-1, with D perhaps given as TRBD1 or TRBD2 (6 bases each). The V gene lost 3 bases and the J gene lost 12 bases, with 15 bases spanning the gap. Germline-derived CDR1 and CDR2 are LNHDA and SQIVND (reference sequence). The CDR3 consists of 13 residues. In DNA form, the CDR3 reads TGTGCCAGTAGTATCGGCGGTGGAGGGGGGCAGTTCTTC. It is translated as CASSIGGGGGQFF.

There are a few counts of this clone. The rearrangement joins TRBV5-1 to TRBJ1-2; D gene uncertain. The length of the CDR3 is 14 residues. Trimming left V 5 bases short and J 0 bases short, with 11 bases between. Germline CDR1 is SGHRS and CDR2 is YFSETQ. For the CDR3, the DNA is TGCGCCAGCAGGGAGCAGAGAGCTAACTATGGCTACACCTTC. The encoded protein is CASREQRANYGYTF.

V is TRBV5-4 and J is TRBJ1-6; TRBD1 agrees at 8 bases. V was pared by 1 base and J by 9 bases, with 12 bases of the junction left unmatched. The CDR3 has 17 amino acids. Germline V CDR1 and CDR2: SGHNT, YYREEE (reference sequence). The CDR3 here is CASSLSQGVLRFSPLHF. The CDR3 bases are TGTGCCAGCAGCTTGTCACAGGGGGTCCTAAGGTTTTCACCCCTCCACTTT.

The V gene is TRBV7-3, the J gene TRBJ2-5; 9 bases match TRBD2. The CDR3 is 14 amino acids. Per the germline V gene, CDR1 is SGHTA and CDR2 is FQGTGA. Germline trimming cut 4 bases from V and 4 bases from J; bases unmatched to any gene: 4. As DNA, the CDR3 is TGTGCCAGCAGCTCCGCGGGAGGGACAGAGACCCAGTACTTC. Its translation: CASSSAGGTETQYF. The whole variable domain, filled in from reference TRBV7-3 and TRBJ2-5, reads GAGVSQTPSNKVTEKGKYVELRCDPISGHTALYWYRQSLGQGPEFLIYFQGTGAADDSGLPNDRFFAVRPEGSVSTLKIQRTERGDSAVYLCASSSAGGTETQYFGPGTRLLVL.

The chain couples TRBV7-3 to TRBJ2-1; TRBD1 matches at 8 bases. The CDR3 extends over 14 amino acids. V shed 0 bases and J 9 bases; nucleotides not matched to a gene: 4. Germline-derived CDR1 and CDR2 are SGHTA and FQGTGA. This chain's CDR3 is CASSLTGTGIEQFF. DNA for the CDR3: TGTGCCAGCAGCTTAACCGGGACAGGTATTGAGCAGTTCTTC.

This CDR3 is CASSPRLLQETSSGNTIYF. The CDR3 region has the DNA TGTGCCAGCAGCCCCCGATTACTACAGGAAACTAGCTCTGGAAACACCATATATTTT. This chain uses TRBV7-2 with TRBJ1-3; possibly TRBD1 for D (5 bases). Trimming stripped 5 bases from V and 0 bases from J, with 23 bases between. Germline CDR1 and CDR2: SGHTA and FQGNSA. CDR3 size: 19 residues.

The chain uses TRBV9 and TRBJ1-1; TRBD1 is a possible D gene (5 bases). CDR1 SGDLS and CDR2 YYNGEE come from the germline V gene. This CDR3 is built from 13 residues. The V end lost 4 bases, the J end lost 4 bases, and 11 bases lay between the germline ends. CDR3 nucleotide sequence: TGTGCCAGCAGCCCTCGGGGGGGCACTGAAGCTTTCTTT. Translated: CASSPRGGTEAFF.